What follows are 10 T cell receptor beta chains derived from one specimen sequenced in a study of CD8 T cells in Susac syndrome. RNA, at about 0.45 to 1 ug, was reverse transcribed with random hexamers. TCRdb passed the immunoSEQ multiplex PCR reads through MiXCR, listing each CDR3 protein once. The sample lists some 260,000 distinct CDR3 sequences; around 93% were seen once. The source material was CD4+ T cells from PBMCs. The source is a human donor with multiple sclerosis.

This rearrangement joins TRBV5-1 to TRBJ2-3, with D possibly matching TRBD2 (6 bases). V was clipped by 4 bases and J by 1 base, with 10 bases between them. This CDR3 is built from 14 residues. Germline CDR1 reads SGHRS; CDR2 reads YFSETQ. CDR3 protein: CASSMEGRTDTQYF. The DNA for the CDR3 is TGCGCCAGCAGCATGGAGGGACGCACAGATACGCAGTATTTT. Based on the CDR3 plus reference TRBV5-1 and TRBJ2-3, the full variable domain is KAGVTQTPRYLIKTRGQQVTLSCSPISGHRSVSWYQQTPGQGLQFLFEYFSETQRNKGNFPGRFSGRQFSNSRSEMNVSTLELGDSALYLCASSMEGRTDTQYFGPGTRLTVL.

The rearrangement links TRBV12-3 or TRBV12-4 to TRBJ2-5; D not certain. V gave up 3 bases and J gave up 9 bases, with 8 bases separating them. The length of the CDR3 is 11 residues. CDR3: CASSLKDAQYF. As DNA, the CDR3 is TGTGCCAGCAGTTTGAAGGACGCCCAGTACTTC.

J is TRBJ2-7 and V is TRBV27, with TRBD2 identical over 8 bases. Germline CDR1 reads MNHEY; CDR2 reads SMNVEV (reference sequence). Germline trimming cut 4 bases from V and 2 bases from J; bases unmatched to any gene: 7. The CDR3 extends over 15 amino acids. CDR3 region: CASSSSGGRAYEQYF. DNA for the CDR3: TGTGCCAGCAGTTCCAGCGGGGGACGGGCCTACGAGCAGTACTTC.

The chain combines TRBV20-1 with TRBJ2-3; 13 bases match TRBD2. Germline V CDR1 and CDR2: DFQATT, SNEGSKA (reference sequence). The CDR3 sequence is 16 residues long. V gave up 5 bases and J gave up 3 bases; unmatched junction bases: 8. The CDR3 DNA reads TGCAGTGCTGAACTCCGACTAGCGGGAGGAACAGATACGCAGTATTTT. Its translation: CSAELRLAGGTDTQYF.

CDR3 coding DNA: TGTGCCAGCAGCGTAAATCTGCCCCCGGGGACCCAGTACTTC. This sequence encodes CASSVNLPPGTQYF. The chain has TRBV9 and TRBJ2-5; D not resolved. Germline CDR1 is SGDLS and CDR2 is YYNGEE. V was trimmed by 1 base and J by 7 bases, leaving 14 bases between them. This CDR3 is 14 amino acids long.

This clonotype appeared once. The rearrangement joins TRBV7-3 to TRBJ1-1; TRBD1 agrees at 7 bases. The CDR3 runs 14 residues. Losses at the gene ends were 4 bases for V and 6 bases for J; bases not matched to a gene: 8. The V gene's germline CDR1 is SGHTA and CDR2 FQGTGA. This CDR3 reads CASSSRQGTSEAFF. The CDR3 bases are TGTGCCAGCAGCTCCCGACAGGGAACATCTGAAGCTTTCTTT.

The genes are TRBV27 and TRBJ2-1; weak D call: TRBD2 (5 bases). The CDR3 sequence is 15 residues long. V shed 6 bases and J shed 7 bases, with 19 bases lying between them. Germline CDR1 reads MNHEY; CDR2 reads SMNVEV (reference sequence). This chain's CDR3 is CASSLRASAENEQFF. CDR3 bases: TGTGCCAGCAGCCTCCGGGCCTCAGCGGAGAATGAGCAGTTCTTC.

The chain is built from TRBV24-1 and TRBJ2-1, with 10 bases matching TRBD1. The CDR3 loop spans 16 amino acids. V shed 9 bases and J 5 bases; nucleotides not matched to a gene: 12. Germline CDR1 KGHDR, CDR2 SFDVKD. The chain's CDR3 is CATGPVGTGEDNEQFF. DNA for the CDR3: TGTGCCACCGGACCCGTCGGGACAGGGGAAGACAATGAGCAGTTCTTC.

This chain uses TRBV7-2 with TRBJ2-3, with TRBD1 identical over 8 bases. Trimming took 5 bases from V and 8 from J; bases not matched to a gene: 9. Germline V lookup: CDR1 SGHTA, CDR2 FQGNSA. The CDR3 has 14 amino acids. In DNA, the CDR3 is TGTGCCAGCAGCCCTGGACAGGGTGAGGCTACGCAGTATTTT. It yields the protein CASSPGQGEATQYF. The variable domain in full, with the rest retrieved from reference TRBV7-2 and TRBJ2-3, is GAGVSQSPSNKVTEKGKDVELRCDPISGHTALYWYRQSLGQGLEFLIYFQGNSAPDKSGLPSDRFSAERTGGSVSTLTIQRTQQEDSAVYLCASSPGQGEATQYFGPGTRLTVL.

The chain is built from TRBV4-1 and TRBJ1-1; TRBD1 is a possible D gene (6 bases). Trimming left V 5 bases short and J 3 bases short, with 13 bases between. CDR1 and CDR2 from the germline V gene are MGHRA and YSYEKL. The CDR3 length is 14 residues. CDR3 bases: TGCGCCAGCAGCTACAGGGAAGGGGACACTGAAGCTTTCTTT. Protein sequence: CASSYREGDTEAFF.